The sequence of this T cell receptor beta chain was determined in a study of identical twins. Healthy Caucasian individuals made up all the donors. TCRdb processed the 5' RACE reads anew with MiXCR; each CDR3 protein has one entry. The sample has roughly 480,000 distinct CDR3 sequences, 20% to 25% seen once. Germline trimming cut 6 bases from V and 7 bases from J; bases unmatched to any gene: 8. The CDR3 sequence is 15 residues long. Germline V gene data show CDR1 as MNHNS and CDR2 as SASEGT. The same data also went into a second study, on T cells expressing NK-cell markers. This second study notes: In a group of about six donors, dominant NKG2C+ clonotypes represented 1.0-7.0% of CD8+ T cells.

The sequencing input was CD4+ T cells sorted from blood. The rearrangement uses TRBV6-1 and TRBJ2-2; TRBD2 matches 10 bases. This receptor was obtained from a woman younger than 30 in good health. The chain's CDR3 is CASSRLAGEVGELFF. DNA of the CDR3: TGTGCCAGCAGCCGCCTAGCGGGAGAAGTCGGGGAGCTGTTTTTT.